The next 8 T cell receptor beta chains were all read from a single sample in a study of control samples from healthy donors and cancer patients (dated by TCRdb to the early 2020s). The library relied on the immunoSEQ multiplex PCR assay. TCRdb took this table from immuneACCESS and kept in-frame rearrangements with V and J called. Such tables lack part of the clones; where checked against another copy, unresolved V genes explain under half of the gap, and the rest is unexplained. The sample yields under 30,000 clones; roughly 78% were counted once. The top ten hold about 20% of the sample. Material: PBMCs. The receptor source for this set is a man in his fifties or sixties with head and neck cancer.

CDR3 region: CASSLYTVSGANVLTF. CDR3 DNA sequence: TGTGCCAGCAGTCTCTATACAGTCTCTGGGGCCAACGTCCTGACTTTC. The chain uses TRBV27 and TRBJ2-6; no reliable D call. This CDR3 spans 16 amino acids. The V end lost 5 bases, the J end lost 0 bases, and 11 bases lay between the germline ends. Per the germline V gene, CDR1 is MNHEY and CDR2 is SMNVEV (reference sequence).

This clone appeared once. The chain employs TRBV5-1 and TRBJ2-3; D gene uncertain. Trimming removed 1 base from V and 0 bases from J, with 6 bases in between. Germline-derived CDR1 and CDR2 are SGHRS and YFSETQ. The CDR3 runs to 14 residues. The CDR3: CASSLSSSTDTQYF. The CDR3 nucleotides read TGCGCCAGCAGCTTGAGTTCGAGCACAGATACGCAGTATTTT.

The chain combines TRBV19 with TRBJ2-7; 10 nucleotides match TRBD2. The CDR3 is made up of 15 amino acids. Germline trimming cut 1 base from V and 5 bases from J; bases unmatched to any gene: 5. The germline gives CDR1 LNHDA, CDR2 SQIVND (reference sequence). DNA of the CDR3: TGTGCCAGTAGTATAGGGGCTAGCGGGAGTAACGAGCAGTACTTC. This translates into CASSIGASGSNEQYF.

The chain couples TRBV27 to TRBJ2-2; either TRBD1 or TRBD2 may supply D (5 bases each). The germline V gene has CDR1 MNHEY and CDR2 SMNVEV (reference sequence). This CDR3 spans 16 amino acids. Deletions cut 5 bases from V and 2 bases from J, with 15 bases between. CDR3: CASSKLGAVNTGELFF. The CDR3 DNA reads as TGTGCCAGCAGTAAACTAGGGGCGGTTAACACCGGGGAGCTGTTTTTT.

The chain has TRBV28 and TRBJ2-6, with a weak D call TRBD1 (5 bases). V lost 2 bases, J lost 1 base, and 12 bases lay in between. Germline-derived CDR1 and CDR2 are MDHEN and SYDVKM. The CDR3 covers 17 residues. CDR3 DNA sequence: TGTGCCAGCAGTTTAAAGGGGTTAGGATCTGGGGCCAACGTCCTGACTTTC. Translating it yields CASSLKGLGSGANVLTF.

This clone has only a few counts. The CDR3 DNA reads as TGTGCCACCAGCGGGGGGCGAGCTAGGAATCAGCCCCAGCATTTT. This gives the protein CATSGGRARNQPQHF. The gene calls are TRBV15 and TRBJ1-5, with D perhaps TRBD1 (6 bases). The CDR3 runs 15 residues. Trimming took 5 bases from V and 4 from J, leaving 15 bases between them. Germline CDR1 and CDR2: LNHNV and YYDKDF (reference sequence).

The rearrangement uses TRBV27 and TRBJ2-1; tentatively, D is TRBD1 (5 bases). Germline CDR1 and CDR2: MNHEY and SMNVEV (reference sequence). V was pared by 0 bases and J by 15 bases, with 18 bases between. This CDR3 is built from 14 residues. CDR3 residues: CASSLSAPPLGAFF. The CDR3, as DNA: TGTGCCAGCAGTTTATCGGCCCCGCCCCTTGGGGCGTTCTTC.

The J gene is TRBJ2-1, the V gene TRBV11-3; a possible D gene is TRBD2 (6 bases). CDR3 length: 16 residues. Trimming stripped 5 bases from V and 9 bases from J, with 23 bases between. The germline CDR1 and CDR2 sequences are SGHNT and YENEEA. This CDR3 is CASSPREGPRRGEQFF. The CDR3 nucleotides read TGTGCCAGCAGCCCCCGAGAGGGACCTAGGCGGGGTGAGCAGTTCTTC. The full variable domain, with the rest looked up from reference TRBV11-3 and TRBJ2-1, is EAGVVQSPRYKIIEKKQPVAFWCNPISGHNTLYWYLQNLGQGPELLIRYENEEAVDDSQLPKDRFSAERLKGVDSTLKIQPAELGDSAVYLCASSPREGPRRGEQFFGPGTRLTVL.